This T cell receptor (beta chain) originates from a study of T cells in Graves' hyperthyroidism and ophthalmopathy. Using RNA transcripts as the source, TCR beta CDR3 regions were amplified. When the TCR CDR3 underwent first-round RT-PCR, the HTBI primer set was used. Via MiXCR, TCRdb re-called the multiplex PCR reads, giving one row per CDR3 protein. The sample lists about 480,000 distinct CDR3 sequences, about an eighth occurring once. The V gene's germline CDR1 is MNHEY and CDR2 SMNVEV (reference sequence). V shed 5 bases and J shed 8 bases, with 18 bases lying between them. This CDR3 spans 15 amino acids.

The gene calls are TRBV27 and TRBJ1-4, with D possibly being TRBD1 (6 bases). The sample taken for sequencing was blood. The receptor was derived from a woman under 30 with Graves' hyperthyroidism. The CDR3 loop reads CASSRGDRFDEKLFF. As DNA, the CDR3 is TGTGCCAGCAGTCGAGGCGACAGGTTCGACGAAAAACTGTTTTTT.